Listed below are T cell receptor beta chains from one sample, sequenced in a study of human T cells and chemical hapten exposure. A single record per CDR3 protein comes from TCRdb applying MiXCR to the RACE reads. The sample lists about 270,000 distinct CDR3 sequences, 7.5% to 9% occurring once. Sequencing used whole blood, obtained in connection with sensitization to the hapten diphenylcyclopropenone (DPC). The receptors here all came from a man aged 18 to 30 with alopecia areata. Some clones in this sample may be carry-over from other donors' samples. The CDR3 runs from the conserved cysteine through the conserved F or W. Fields, in order: V gene, CDR3 length, CDR3 protein.

v_gene: TRBV24-1
len: 14
CDR3aa: CATSEGLGNQPQHF

v_gene: TRBV11-1
len: 13
CDR3aa: CASSLGRNSPLHF

v_gene: TRBV24-1
len: 17
CDR3aa: CATSDFLGTGGHLAWYF

v_gene: TRBV5-1
len: 11
CDR3aa: CASGNVDTQYF

v_gene: TRBV6-5
len: 14
CDR3aa: CASSLDRAPTEAFF

v_gene: TRBV14
len: 12
CDR3aa: CASSSGTGELFF

v_gene: TRBV5-1
len: 15
CDR3aa: CASSLPTVTREAQYF

v_gene: TRBV7-9
len: 13
CDR3aa: CASSSLDSEVQFF

v_gene: TRBV12-3/TRBV12-4
len: 14
CDR3aa: CASKRTGLIYGYTF

v_gene: TRBV28
len: 16
CDR3aa: CASSLQGTFRNQPQHF